This T cell receptor beta chain was profiled in a study of early T cells in non-severe SARS-CoV-2 infection. Overall study: The chains were unpaired, and the sequenced material was bulk RNA from unsorted whole blood.

Attachment of unique molecular identifiers to individual cDNA molecules was performed. TCRdb reprocessed the 5' RACE reads with MiXCR, giving one entry per CDR3 protein. The sample lists about 64,000 distinct CDR3 sequences, around 11% occurring once. General study points: Missing private and CD4 specificities, VDJdb matching favored anti-spike CD8 responses.

CDR1 and CDR2 from the germline V gene are SGHNT and YYREEE (reference sequence). V was pared by 4 bases and J by 4 bases, with 9 bases of the junction left unmatched. The length of the CDR3 is 16 residues. This clonotype appeared many times. Its antigen remains unknown. The chain uses TRBV5-4 and TRBJ2-3; 10 bases map to TRBD1. Source: whole blood, taken at baseline. This TCR was sampled from an adult who was a healthcare worker with PCR-confirmed SARS-CoV-2 infection or an uninfected control (not recorded which). CDR3 protein: CASSTPGQGVADTQYF. In DNA form, the CDR3 reads TGTGCCAGCAGCACCCCTGGACAGGGGGTGGCAGATACGCAGTATTTT.